This T cell receptor beta chain comes out of a study of blood T cell repertoires in COVID-19 (dated by TCRdb to the early 2020s). Concerning the study at large: Collaborator samples came from the United States, Italy and Spain and covered acute and convalescent phases of COVID-19. Deeply sampled blood TCRbeta repertoires from subjects exposed to, actively infected with, or recovered from COVID-19 were included in the dataset. Where available, HLA class I and class II types were obtained from metadata supplied by the sample provider rather than from assay-based typing. The repertoires were released in a freely available public database intended as a resource for research on the immune response to SARS-CoV-2. The prospective study material was composed of cDNA or gDNA derived from T cells, B-cell-depleted T cells, or PBMCs. A de-identified subject ID, COVID-19 status, age in years and sex were almost always included in the sample metadata. The samples were drawn from the first 160 participants of the ongoing ImmuneRACE study and from some 1,300 subjects provided by 6 global collaborators. General study outcomes and caveats: Clinical and demographic metadata were provided uncurated, with the amount varying by source and participant.

Participants in the prospective study were aged roughly 18 to 100 years, lived in some 24 United States geographic areas, and enrolled through a virtual design. To assign participants to cohorts, the prospective study relied on clinical history that participants themselves reported in a screening survey and a study questionnaire. Recovered participants in ImmuneRACE Cohort 3 were defined as having two consecutive negative NP/OP PCR tests, clearance from a healthcare professional, or resolution of symptoms. Each participant in the prospective study had whole blood, serum and a nasopharyngeal or oropharyngeal swab collected by mobile phlebotomists. Over a roughly two-month period, participants in the prospective study had the option of providing additional blood draws and questionnaires. Blood samples from the prospective study were shipped frozen or at room temperature prior to DNA extraction. The immunoSEQ Assay, a bias-controlled multiplex PCR, was used to amplify TCRbeta CDR3 regions from genomic DNA. Turning to the authors' computational methods: Within the assay, amplification of reference gene primers was used to estimate how many nucleated cells each sample contained. To quantify the absolute abundance of each unique TCRbeta CDR3 rearrangement, sequence reads were collapsed and filtered. For each sample, productive Simpson clonality was calculated as the square root of Simpson's diversity index across productive rearrangements. TCRdb holds this immuneACCESS table with in-frame rearrangements only. Some clones are missing; in checked studies, unresolved V genes explain under half, and the rest has no known cause. V, J and clone size reflect that table, while D and trimming were determined from the DNA. In this sample the table shows some 240,000 clones, roughly 80% of which occur a single time. The biggest ten clones account for about 3.5% of the sample.

Worth noting for this clone: The target of this receptor is not known. No quality values exist for individual bases; no much larger clone is one base distant.

The CDR3 covers 15 residues, taking in both the cysteine and the phenylalanine. The entry retains the CDR3 DNA only, 45 bases that are in frame from base 1. Looking up the germline V gene yields CDR1 SGHDT and CDR2 YYEEEE. V and J are trimmed by 4 bases and 0 bases, and the gene matches miss 2 bases of the junction. The sequence came from a man aged 45-65 years who had recovered from COVID-19. The sample consisted of PBMCs or T cells enriched from blood (not recorded which). Recombination joined TRBV5-6 with TRBJ2-5; 11 middle bases align to TRBD2. The nucleotide sequence reads as follows: TGTGCCAGCAGCCCGGGACTAGCGGACCAAGAGACCCAGTACTTC. This encodes CASSPGLADQETQYF.